This is a list of T cell receptor beta chains from one sample in a study of shared clonotypes between healthy human individuals. TCRdb's copy holds only in-frame clones and misses some; the assay was immunoSEQ multiplex PCR. The sample holds 780,000 or so clones, 55% to 75% seen once. The source material was memory CD4+ T cells sorted from blood. The origin of the receptors is a woman aged 25-40 years in good health. Each CDR3 is given with its conserved first and last residue. D genes are given only for firm matches. Clone size is not always given. Where it is, it says once, few, many or a class for expanded clones.

clone size	D gene	V gene	J gene	CDR3 DNA	CDR3 protein
-	TRBD1	TRBV2	TRBJ2-5	TGTGCCAGCAGCCGGGACAGAGGCCAAGAGACCCAGTACTTC	CASSRDRGQETQYF
-	-	TRBV28	TRBJ1-2	TGTGCCAGCAGTCCACCTCTTGAGGGGTTAAGTAACTATGGCTACACCTTC	CASSPPLEGLSNYGYTF
few	-	TRBV18	TRBJ2-5	TGTGCCAGCTCCCCGGGACTTCAAGAGACCCAGTACTTC	CASSPGLQETQYF
few	TRBD1	TRBV2	TRBJ1-4	TGTGCCAGCAGGGCCCGGGACAGGATAAATGAAAAACTGTTTTTT	CASRARDRINEKLFF
once	-	TRBV11-2	TRBJ1-3	TGTGCCAGCAGCTCCCGACAGGCCTCTGGAAACACCATATATTTT	CASSSRQASGNTIYF
-	-	TRBV5-1	TRBJ2-1	TGCGCCAGCAGCTTGTTACTAGGCAATGAGCAGTTCTTC	CASSLLLGNEQFF
few	-	TRBV6-5	TRBJ1-5	TGTGCCAGCAGCCCGGGACTCCTTAGCAATCAGCCCCAGCATTTT	CASSPGLLSNQPQHF
once	-	TRBV5-1	TRBJ1-5	TGCGCCAGCAGCGAAGGTCTGTCCAATCAGCCCCAGCATTTT	CASSEGLSNQPQHF
-	-	TRBV28	TRBJ2-3	TGTGCCAGCAGTTTATCGGGTGTGGATACGCAGTATTTT	CASSLSGVDTQYF
-	-	TRBV5-8	TRBJ2-1	TGTGCCAGCAGCGAGGACATCCTCTACCCCTACAATGAGCAGTTCTTC	CASSEDILYPYNEQFF
-	TRBD1	TRBV9	TRBJ2-5	TGTGCCAGCAGCGCCTCCGGGACAGATGCTCGGACCCAGTACTTC	CASSASGTDARTQYF
few	-	TRBV5-1	TRBJ2-7	TGCGCCTCGAACCAAGACTGGGGGGAGCAGTACTTC	CASNQDWGEQYF
-	TRBD1	TRBV11-2	TRBJ1-2	TGTGCCAGCAGACAGGGACAGGGAGCTCGCTATGGCTACACCTTC	CASRQGQGARYGYTF
-	-	TRBV28	TRBJ1-5	TGTGCCAGCGCCCAGGGGCCCTATCAGCCCCAGCATTTT	CASAQGPYQPQHF
once	-	TRBV7-9	TRBJ2-5	TGTGCCAGCAGCTTAGTTTCGGGCCCAAGGGAGACCCAGTACTTC	CASSLVSGPRETQYF
-	-	TRBV10-1	TRBJ2-7	TGCGCCAGCAGTGAGGACAGCCCGAGCGAGCAGTACTTC	CASSEDSPSEQYF
-	-	TRBV7-9	TRBJ2-6	TGTGCCAGCAGGTTACAGGGCTCTGGGGCCAACGTCCTGACTTTC	CASRLQGSGANVLTF
-	-	TRBV6-1	TRBJ1-4	TGTGCCAGCAGTGAAGGGTCGGGAAATGAAAAACTGTTTTTT	CASSEGSGNEKLFF
-	TRBD2	TRBV7-8	TRBJ2-5	TGTGCCAGCAGTCTTAATAGCGGGAGGGCGGAAGAGACCCAGTACTTC	CASSLNSGRAEETQYF
few	TRBD2	TRBV18	TRBJ2-1	TGTGCCAGCTCACCGGGACTAGACGATGAGCAGTTCTTC	CASSPGLDDEQFF
-	TRBD2	TRBV15	TRBJ2-7	TGTGCCACCAGCAGAGATCTAGCGGGAGTACGCGAGCAGTACTTC	CATSRDLAGVREQYF
few	-	TRBV30	TRBJ2-2	TGTGCCTGGAGAATTGTAACGAGCGGGGAGCTGTTTTTT	CAWRIVTSGELFF
-	TRBD1	TRBV30	TRBJ2-5	TGTGCCTGGAGGCTAGACCCGGGACAGGGGGCCGGAGAGACCCAGTACTTC	CAWRLDPGQGAGETQYF
-	TRBD1	TRBV27	TRBJ1-2	TGTGCCAGCAAAATCACAGGGGACTATGGCTACACCTTC	CASKITGDYGYTF
-	-	TRBV7-8	TRBJ2-7	TGTGCCAGCAGCTTAGGGCCGGGAGTGCGCCCCGAGCAGTACTTC	CASSLGPGVRPEQYF
-	-	TRBV28	TRBJ1-1	TGTGCCAGCAGTAGGTCGGATTACACTGAAGCTTTCTTT	CASSRSDYTEAFF
-	TRBD2	TRBV4-1	TRBJ2-1	TGCGCCAGCAGCCAAGACGGGGATAGCGGGGACTACAATGAGCAGTTCTTC	CASSQDGDSGDYNEQFF
-	-	TRBV5-1	TRBJ2-7	TGCGCCAGCAGCTTGGGGCCGGGGAACGAGCAGTACTTC	CASSLGPGNEQYF
-	-	TRBV6-5	TRBJ2-7	TGTGCCAGCAGTCCCCCTACCTACGAGCAGTACTTC	CASSPPTYEQYF
-	TRBD2	TRBV5-1	TRBJ2-7	TGCGCCAGCAGCTTGGCTTGGACTAGCGGACCCTACGAGCAGTACTTC	CASSLAWTSGPYEQYF
-	-	TRBV5-1	TRBJ2-5	TGCGCCAGCACAGACAACCAAGAGACCCAGTACTTC	CASTDNQETQYF
few	-	TRBV4-1	TRBJ1-2	TGCGCCAGCAGCCAAGACTCGTTCCTCTATGGCTACACCTTC	CASSQDSFLYGYTF
-	TRBD2	TRBV18	TRBJ2-7	TGTGCCAGCTCACCTACCGGGCTTAGCGGGAGGTACGAGCAGTACTTC	CASSPTGLSGRYEQYF
-	-	TRBV18	TRBJ1-1	TGTGCCAGCTCACCGGTCCGTCCCCCTGAAGCTTTCTTT	CASSPVRPPEAFF
-	TRBD1	TRBV2	TRBJ2-1	TGTGCCAGCAGTCGGGACAGGTTAGACAATGAGCAGTTCTTC	CASSRDRLDNEQFF
-	-	TRBV27	TRBJ1-2	TGTGCCAGCAGTTTATCGTCGGCAGGCGCTAACTATGGCTACACCTTC	CASSLSSAGANYGYTF
few	-	TRBV6-6	TRBJ2-7	TGTGCCAGCAGTTATGACATGGACGAGCAGTACTTC	CASSYDMDEQYF
-	-	TRBV5-1	TRBJ2-3	TGCGCCAGCAGCTTGTTATCCGGACGGGGAGGCACAGATACGCAGTATTTT	CASSLLSGRGGTDTQYF
-	-	TRBV7-8	TRBJ2-2	TGTGCCAGCAGCTTTCAAACTACAGGGTATACCGGGGAGCTGTTTTTT	CASSFQTTGYTGELFF
few	-	TRBV28	TRBJ1-2	TGTGCCAGCAGTTGGAGGGATACTGGCTACACCTTC	CASSWRDTGYTF
few	TRBD2	TRBV13	TRBJ2-7	TGTGCCAGCAGCCCCAGACTAGCGGGGACCTACGAGCAGTACTTC	CASSPRLAGTYEQYF
-	TRBD1	TRBV5-1	TRBJ2-2	TGCGCCAGCAGCCCAGGGGGTACGAACACCGGGGAGCTGTTTTTT	CASSPGGTNTGELFF
-	-	TRBV30	TRBJ2-7	TGTGCCTGGAGTGGACAGTGGTACGAGCAGTACTTC	CAWSGQWYEQYF
few	TRBD1	TRBV11-2	TRBJ2-7	TGTGCCAGCAGCTGGGACAGAGAGTACGAGCAGTACTTC	CASSWDREYEQYF
-	TRBD2	TRBV25-1	TRBJ2-1	TGTGCCAGCAGTGATTCTCGGGGCGCGGGGGATGAGCAGTTCTTC	CASSDSRGAGDEQFF
once	TRBD1	TRBV23-1	TRBJ2-3	TGCGCCAGCAGCCAGACAGGGACGACAGATACGCAGTATTTT	CASSQTGTTDTQYF
-	-	TRBV10-2	TRBJ1-2	TGCGCCAGCAGTGAGAGGGGCCGTAACTATGGCTACACCTTC	CASSERGRNYGYTF
-	-	TRBV19	TRBJ1-2	TGTGCCAGTACCCCCAGGACAGCCTCAGCTAACTATGGCTACACCTTC	CASTPRTASANYGYTF
-	TRBD2	TRBV5-1	TRBJ2-2	TGCGCCAGCAGCCTGACTAGCGACAACACCGGGGAGCTGTTTTTT	CASSLTSDNTGELFF
-	-	TRBV19	TRBJ2-1	TGTGCCAGTAGTAGGGGGAGTGGGGACAATGAGCAGTTCTTC	CASSRGSGDNEQFF
few	TRBD2	TRBV11-3	TRBJ2-7	TGTGCCAGCAGCTTTGCGGGAGTAATGAACGAGCAGTACTTC	CASSFAGVMNEQYF
few	-	TRBV29-1	TRBJ1-3	TGCAGCGTTGCACAGGACTTTGGAAACACCATATATTTT	CSVAQDFGNTIYF
-	-	TRBV5-1	TRBJ1-1	TGCGCCAGCAGCCTGGGGTCAGGCACTGAAGCTTTCTTT	CASSLGSGTEAFF
-	TRBD2	TRBV11-2	TRBJ2-1	TGTGCCAGCACCACAGGGTCTAGCGGGAACGGTGAGCAGTTCTTC	CASTTGSSGNGEQFF
few	-	TRBV30	TRBJ1-1	TGTGCCTGGAGCCCACCTTGGGGGGGGATGAACACTGAAGCTTTCTTT	CAWSPPWGGMNTEAFF